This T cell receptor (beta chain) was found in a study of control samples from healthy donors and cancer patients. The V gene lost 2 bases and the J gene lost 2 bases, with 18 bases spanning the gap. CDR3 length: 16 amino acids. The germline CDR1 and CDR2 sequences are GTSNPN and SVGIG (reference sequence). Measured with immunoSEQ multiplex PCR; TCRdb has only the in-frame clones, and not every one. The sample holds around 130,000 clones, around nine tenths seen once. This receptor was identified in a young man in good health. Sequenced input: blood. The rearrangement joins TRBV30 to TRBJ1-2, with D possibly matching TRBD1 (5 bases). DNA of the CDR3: TGTGCCTGGAGTCCCAGGGACTCACGTTTGAACTATGGCTACACCTTC. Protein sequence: CAWSPRDSRLNYGYTF.